Reported below is one T cell receptor (beta chain). A junction boundary mismatches the germline segment, possibly from a read error. These data come from a study of blood T cell repertoires in COVID-19. As for the study in general: Both acute and convalescent COVID-19 samples were obtained from the United States, Italy and Spain.

Authors' data handling: Using reference gene primer amplification, nucleated cell counts were estimated. Sequencing used immunoSEQ multiplex PCR; TCRdb keeps in-frame clones, though not all of them. D and trimming come from the DNA, and the V and J calls and clone size come from that table. This sample has more than 110,000 clones, with around 89% found just once. There are 13 residues in the CDR3. Germline V gene sequence: CDR1 MDHEN, CDR2 SYDVKM. Sequenced: peripheral blood. V and J are TRBV28 and TRBJ2-7; 12 nucleotides agree with TRBD1. The sequence was collected from a man aged 60-69 years with active or convalescent COVID-19. The CDR3 protein is CASSLGQGARGDF. The CDR3 coding sequence is TGTGCCAGCAGTTTGGGACAGGGGGCTAGAGGGGACTTC. Based on the CDR3 plus reference TRBV28 and TRBJ2-7, the full variable domain is DVKVTQSSRYLVKRTGEKVFLECVQDMDHENMFWYRQDPGLGLRLIYFSYDVKMKEKGDIPEGYSVSREKKERFSLILESASTNQTSMYLCASSLGQGARGDFGPGTRLTVT.